These 5 T cell receptor beta chains came from one sample sequenced in a study of shared clonotypes between healthy human individuals. Using immunoSEQ multiplex PCR, the repertoire was profiled, and TCRdb retains in-frame clones only, with some absent. The data show about 2.4 million clones, over 85% seen once. Sequenced sample: naive CD4+ T cells from PBMCs. Described subset: CD45RA+ positively selected. These receptor sequences come from a young man in good health. Some clones in this sample may be carry-over from other donors' samples.

This chain links TRBV28 with TRBJ1-1; D is perhaps TRBD1 (6 bases). Trimming removed 7 bases from V and 0 bases from J, with 15 bases in between. Germline CDR1 MDHEN, CDR2 SYDVKM. The CDR3 is made up of 15 amino acids. Here the CDR3 DNA reads TGTGCCAGCACCTCATGGGGGGCAGTGAACACTGAAGCTTTCTTT. Translating it yields CASTSWGAVNTEAFF.

The CDR3 here is CASSFTGTNEQFF. The CDR3 nucleotides are TGTGCCAGCAGTTTCACAGGGACCAATGAGCAGTTCTTC. V is TRBV6-5 and J is TRBJ2-1; a weak D match, TRBD1 (6 bases). CDR3 length: 13 residues. V gave up 4 bases and J gave up 6 bases, with 10 bases separating them. Germline V lookup: CDR1 MNHEY, CDR2 SVGAGI.

This chain links TRBV28 with TRBJ1-3; a weak D match, TRBD1 (5 bases). The germline gives CDR1 MDHEN, CDR2 SYDVKM. Trimming took off 6 bases at V and 1 base at J, with 7 bases between the two ends. The CDR3 runs to 13 residues. The CDR3 DNA follows: TGTGCCAGCAGGCCAGGGTCTGGAAACACCATATATTTT. Translating it yields CASRPGSGNTIYF.

The V call is TRBV7-9, the J call TRBJ1-4; D unresolved. V was trimmed by 2 bases and J by 4 bases, leaving 8 bases between them. The CDR3 loop spans 14 amino acids. The germline CDR1 and CDR2 sequences are SEHNR and FQNEAQ (reference sequence). CDR3 amino acids: CASSLRQDNEKLFF. DNA for the CDR3: TGTGCCAGCAGCTTACGGCAGGATAATGAAAAACTGTTTTTT.

This sequence joins TRBV5-6 and TRBJ2-3; the match to TRBD1 covers 9 bases. Trimming cost V 1 base and J 6 bases; bases outside gene matches: 9. In germline, CDR1 is SGHDT, CDR2 YYEEEE. The CDR3 extends over 16 amino acids. The CDR3 is CASSLRTGQGMDTQYF. Written as DNA, the CDR3 is TGTGCCAGCAGCTTGAGGACGGGACAGGGTATGGATACGCAGTATTTT.